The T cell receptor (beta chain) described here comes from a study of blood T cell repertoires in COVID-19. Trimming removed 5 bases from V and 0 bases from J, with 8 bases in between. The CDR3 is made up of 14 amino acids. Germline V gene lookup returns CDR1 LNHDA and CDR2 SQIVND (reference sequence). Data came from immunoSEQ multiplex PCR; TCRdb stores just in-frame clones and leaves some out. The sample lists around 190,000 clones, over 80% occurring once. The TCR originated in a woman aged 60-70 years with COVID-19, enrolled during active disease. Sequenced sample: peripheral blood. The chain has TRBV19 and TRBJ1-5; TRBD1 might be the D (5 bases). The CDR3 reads CASSGTGSNQPQHF. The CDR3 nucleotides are TGTGCCAGTAGTGGAACAGGTAGCAATCAGCCCCAGCATTTT.